This TCR beta chain derives from a study of CD8 T cells in ankylosing spondylitis. Study results and limitations: Past research had described some motif variants in reactive arthritis synovial fluid and blood. As reported, disease-linked clones showed significant enrichment in matched ankylosing spondylitis synovial fluid. Ankylosing spondylitis blood seemed to carry a telltale TCR beta motif made of several highly homologous variants.

As regards this clonotype: Its antigen is undetermined.

CDR3 length equals 14 residues. Trimming removed 3 bases from V and 4 bases from J, with 12 bases in between. Quantitative 5'-RACE was performed with molecular barcodes, and it yielded the TCR beta libraries. In TCRdb, the 5' RACE reads were re-called with MiXCR into one record per CDR3 protein. Here the sample spans roughly 90,000 distinct CDR3 sequences, about 8.3% being singletons. J is TRBJ1-1 and V is TRBV12-3 or TRBV12-4, with unresolved D. The origin of this receptor is a male donor with ankylosing spondylitis. Source material: blood, either unsorted or a sorted T cell fraction (not recorded which). The CDR3 nucleotides are TGTGCCAGCAGTTTCGGGTATGAGGGCACTGAAGCTTTCTTT. This sequence encodes CASSFGYEGTEAFF.